These 2 T cell receptor beta chains came from one sample sequenced in a study of blood T cells in healthy people across ages. PCR was performed a second time for about 7 to 12 cycles using a sample-barcoded 5' primer and a J-beta primer mix. MiXCR was run by TCRdb on the 5' RACE reads, yielding one entry per CDR3 protein. Among approximately 780,000 distinct CDR3 sequences listed, roughly 24% were seen once. This sample also belongs to another study, concerning T cells of mothers and their children.

Source material: blood. The receptors were sampled from a boy under 18 in good health.

The chain uses TRBV7-9 and TRBJ1-1; 7 bases fit TRBD1. Germline values: CDR1 SEHNR, CDR2 FQNEAQ (reference sequence). The CDR3 sequence is 14 residues long. The V and J ends lost 5 bases and 4 bases, in that order; junction bases with no gene match: 7. CDR3 amino acids: CASSDRQGATEAFF. CDR3 coding DNA: TGTGCCAGCAGCGACCGACAGGGCGCCACTGAAGCTTTCTTT.

CDR3 in amino acids: CSAFRVGGKETQYF. CDR3 DNA: TGCAGTGCTTTTCGGGTCGGCGGGAAAGAGACCCAGTACTTC. The chain carries TRBV20-1 and TRBJ2-5; weak D call: TRBD2 (6 bases). V was shortened by 5 bases and J by 3 bases, with 16 bases between the two germline ends. CDR1 is DFQATT, CDR2 SNEGSKA, per germline (reference sequence). The CDR3 contains 14 residues.